This is a list of T cell receptor beta chains from one sample in a study of OX40 agonist ivuxolimab in advanced cancers. Libraries were prepared by immunoSEQ multiplex PCR; TCRdb keeps only in-frame clonotypes and omits some of them. This sample yields 35,000 or so clones, of which approximately 82% are seen a single time; 1.8% belongs to the top ten. Material: CD4+ or CD8+ T cells sorted from blood, obtained in a trial of the OX40 agonist ivuxolimab. The receptors shown here come from an adult with an advanced solid tumor such as melanoma, head and neck, liver or kidney cancer. Each CDR3 is given with its conserved first and last residue. D genes are given only for firm matches. Some rows have no size entry. The others give once, few or many, or a class for an expanded clone.

j_gene	d_gene	abundance	len	v_gene	CDR3aa	CDR3nt
TRBJ2-3	-	-	15	TRBV11-2	CASSSRAGKGDTQYF	TGTGCCAGCAGCTCCAGGGCAGGGAAGGGGGATACGCAGTATTTT
TRBJ1-1	TRBD1	-	18	TRBV2	CASNRLSGTGSLNTEAFF	TGTGCCAGCAACCGCTTATCCGGGACAGGGAGCTTGAACACTGAAGCTTTCTTT
TRBJ2-2	-	medium-sized	14	TRBV7-9	CASHTYPNTGELFF	TGTGCCAGCCACACCTATCCGAACACCGGGGAGCTGTTTTTT
TRBJ1-6	-	-	11	TRBV11-2	CASSSKPPLHF	TGTGCCAGCAGCTCGAAACCACCCCTCCACTTT
TRBJ2-7	TRBD1	-	14	TRBV6-5	CASRTPGQSYEQYF	TGTGCCAGCAGGACCCCGGGACAGTCCTACGAGCAGTACTTC
TRBJ2-5	TRBD1	-	15	TRBV7-2	CASSTGQGSQETQYF	TGTGCCAGCAGCACGGGACAGGGGAGCCAAGAGACCCAGTACTTC
TRBJ2-7	-	-	13	TRBV11-2	CASSRGFTYEQYF	TGTGCCAGCAGCAGAGGATTTACCTACGAGCAGTACTTC
TRBJ1-6	TRBD1	-	15	TRBV7-2	CASSRYAGGRSPLHF	TGTGCCAGCAGCCGATACGCAGGGGGTCGCTCACCCCTCCACTTT
TRBJ1-1	-	-	14	TRBV7-9	CASSLGGRVTEAFF	TGTGCCAGCAGCTTAGGGGGGCGCGTTACTGAAGCTTTCTTT
TRBJ2-1	-	-	16	TRBV19	CASSIDGGRSYNEQFF	TGTGCCAGTAGTATTGACGGGGGGCGCTCCTACAATGAGCAGTTCTTC
TRBJ1-2	TRBD1	-	13	TRBV5-4	CASNVGGSYGYTF	TGTGCCAGCAATGTAGGGGGCTCCTATGGCTACACCTTC
TRBJ1-1	TRBD1	-	14	TRBV7-9	CASRRTGGTTEAFF	TGTGCCAGCAGGCGGACAGGGGGTACCACTGAAGCTTTCTTT
TRBJ1-6	-	-	15	TRBV19	CASSIFARDNSPLHF	TGTGCCAGTAGTATTTTCGCCAGGGACAATTCACCCCTCCACTTT
TRBJ1-2	-	-	14	TRBV2	CASSEDRVVYGYTF	TGTGCCAGCAGTGAAGACAGGGTGGTGTACGGCTACACCTTC